A single sample gave rise to the 12 T cell receptor beta chains below, sequenced in a study of blood T cell repertoires in COVID-19. TCRdb keeps only in-frame clones here, not all; method: immunoSEQ multiplex PCR. The table records more than 100,000 clones, over 75% of them present only once. Sequencing was performed on peripheral blood. All receptors derive from a woman between 65 and 79 years old with acute or convalescent COVID-19.

This CDR3 reads CASSPSGGGFYGYTF. CDR3 DNA: TGTGCCAGCAGCCCCTCTGGGGGGGGTTTTTATGGCTACACCTTC. V usage is TRBV7-9 and J usage is TRBJ1-2; maybe TRBD1 (5 bases). Germline V gene sequence: CDR1 SEHNR, CDR2 FQNEAQ (reference sequence). Trimming stripped 5 bases from V and 5 bases from J, with 18 bases between. The CDR3 extends over 15 amino acids.

The chain has TRBV19 and TRBJ1-5, with TRBD1 matching 8 bases. CDR3 length: 16 residues. V lost 5 bases and J lost 5; bases outside the gene matches: 11. Germline V gene sequence: CDR1 LNHDA, CDR2 SQIVND (reference sequence). The CDR3 DNA reads TGTGCCAGTAGTCCAGGGGGCGTAGGGTCGCATCAGCCCCAGCATTTT. It translates to CASSPGGVGSHQPQHF.

This chain's CDR3 is CASSLEGFSYNEQFF. CDR3 nucleotides: TGTGCCAGCAGCTTAGAGGGGTTCTCCTACAATGAGCAGTTCTTC. The V and J genes are TRBV7-2 and TRBJ2-1; maybe TRBD1 (5 bases). This CDR3 comprises 15 residues. Germline loops: CDR1 SGHTA, CDR2 FQGNSA. V was pared by 1 base and J by 0 bases, with 7 bases between.

The rearrangement uses TRBV18 and TRBJ1-6; D is unresolved. The CDR3 totals 15 residues. Germline CDR1 is KGHSH and CDR2 is LQKENI. V was clipped by 4 bases and J by 0 bases, with 7 bases between them. The CDR3 is CASSRESSYNSPLHF. The CDR3 DNA is TGTGCCAGCTCACGGGAGAGCTCCTATAATTCACCCCTCCACTTT.

This clone was seen a few times. The chain is built from TRBV29-1 and TRBJ1-2; D ambiguous. CDR3 length: 13 amino acids. Deletions cut 6 bases from V and 2 bases from J, with 13 bases between. Germline lookup yields CDR1 SQVTM and CDR2 ANQGSEA. CDR3 residues: CSVETTRNYGYTF. The DNA of the CDR3 is TGCAGCGTCGAGACTACACGAAACTATGGCTACACCTTC.

This sequence joins TRBV2 and TRBJ2-5, with D possibly matching TRBD2 (5 bases). Germline lookup yields CDR1 SNHLY and CDR2 FYNNEI. The CDR3 has 15 amino acids. Trimming shortened V by 4 bases and J by 2 bases, and 14 bases separated the two germline ends. This chain's CDR3 is CASSVLGSRQETQYF. The CDR3 DNA reads as TGTGCCAGCAGTGTACTAGGTAGCAGACAAGAGACCCAGTACTTC.

This clone was detected a few times. The J gene is TRBJ1-1, the V gene TRBV7-2; 8 bases map to TRBD1. The germline CDR1 and CDR2 sequences are SGHTA and FQGNSA. V lost 4 bases to trimming and J lost 6 bases; unmatched junction nucleotides: 4. This CDR3 contains 13 residues. The CDR3 region has the DNA TGTGCCAGCAGCTCAGACAGGGGTGCTGAAGCTTTCTTT. Translation: CASSSDRGAEAFF.

The chain uses TRBV5-1 and TRBJ2-5, with 12 bases that match TRBD2. In germline, CDR1 is SGHRS, CDR2 YFSETQ. There are 15 residues in the CDR3. V dropped 6 bases and J dropped 2; count of bases not matched to a gene: 5. Here the CDR3 DNA reads TGCGCCAGCACCATAGGGACTAGCGGGCAAGAGACCCAGTACTTC. Translating it yields CASTIGTSGQETQYF.

The rearrangement links TRBV7-2 to TRBJ1-2, with 8 bases identical to TRBD1. The CDR3 consists of 17 residues. Germline V gene sequence: CDR1 SGHTA, CDR2 FQGNSA. V shed 0 bases, J shed 13 bases, and the junction held 19 bases outside the gene matches. The CDR3 is CASSLARQGAEIRSSTF. CDR3 DNA sequence: TGTGCCAGCAGCTTAGCCCGCCAGGGGGCTGAGATTAGGAGTTCCACCTTC.

This chain joins TRBV5-4 and TRBJ2-1, with 11 nucleotides matching TRBD2. CDR1 SGHNT and CDR2 YYREEE come from the germline V gene (reference sequence). The V gene end was trimmed by 4 bases and the J gene end by 1 base; junction bases not matched to a gene: 13. This CDR3 has 19 residues. As DNA, the CDR3 is TGTGCCAGCAGCCCCGGACTAGCGGGCGGAGGAGGGTCCTACAATGAGCAGTTCTTC. This encodes CASSPGLAGGGGSYNEQFF.

This clone appeared a few times. The chain uses TRBV4-1 and TRBJ2-1; a weak D match, TRBD2 (5 bases). This CDR3 has 13 amino acids. The V gene's germline CDR1 is MGHRA and CDR2 YSYEKL. Trimming removed 3 bases at V and 6 bases at J, with 9 bases between. The CDR3 is CASSHLLVNEQFF. The CDR3 DNA follows: TGCGCCAGCAGCCACTTACTAGTCAATGAGCAGTTCTTC.

The chain recombines TRBV30 with TRBJ1-1; TRBD1 is a possible D gene (6 bases). V was clipped by 1 base and J by 4 bases, with 10 bases between them. The V gene's germline CDR1 is GTSNPN and CDR2 SVGIG (reference sequence). The CDR3 has 13 amino acids. The CDR3 DNA reads as TGTGCCTGGAGTGAATCCAGGGGCACTGAAGCTTTCTTT. Its protein product is CAWSESRGTEAFF.